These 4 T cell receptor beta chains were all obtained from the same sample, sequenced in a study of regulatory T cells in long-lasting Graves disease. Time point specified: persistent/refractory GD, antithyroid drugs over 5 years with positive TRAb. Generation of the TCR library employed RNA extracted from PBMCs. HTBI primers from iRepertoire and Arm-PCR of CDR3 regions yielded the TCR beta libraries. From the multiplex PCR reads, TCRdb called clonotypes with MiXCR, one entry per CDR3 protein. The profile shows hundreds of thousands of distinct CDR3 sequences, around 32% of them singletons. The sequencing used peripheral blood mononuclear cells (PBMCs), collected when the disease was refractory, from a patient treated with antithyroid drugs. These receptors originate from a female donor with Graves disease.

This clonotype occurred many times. The CDR3 bases are TGCGCCAGCAGCCAAACAGGGACGGTAAACACTGAAGCTTTCTTT. This codes for CASSQTGTVNTEAFF. The chain links TRBV5-1 to TRBJ1-1; D may be TRBD1 (6 bases). In germline, CDR1 is SGHRS, CDR2 YFSETQ. The CDR3 is made up of 15 amino acids. Deletions cut 4 bases from V and 2 bases from J, with 15 bases between.

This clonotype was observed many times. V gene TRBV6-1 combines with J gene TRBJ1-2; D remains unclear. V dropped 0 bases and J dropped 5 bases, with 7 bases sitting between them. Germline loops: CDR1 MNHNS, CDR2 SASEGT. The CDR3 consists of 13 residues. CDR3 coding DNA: TGTGCCAGCAGTGAAGCCGGACGTTATGGCTACACCTTC. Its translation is CASSEAGRYGYTF.

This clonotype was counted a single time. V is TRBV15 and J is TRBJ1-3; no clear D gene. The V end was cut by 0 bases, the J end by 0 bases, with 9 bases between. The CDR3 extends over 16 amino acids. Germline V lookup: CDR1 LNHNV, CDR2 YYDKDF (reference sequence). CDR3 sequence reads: CATSREAGFSGNTIYF. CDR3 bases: TGTGCCACCAGCAGAGAAGCAGGCTTCTCTGGAAACACCATATATTTT.

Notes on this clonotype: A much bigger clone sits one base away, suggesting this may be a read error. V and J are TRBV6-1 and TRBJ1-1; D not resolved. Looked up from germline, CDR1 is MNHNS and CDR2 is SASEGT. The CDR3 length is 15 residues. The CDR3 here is CASSEVAGLNTGAFF. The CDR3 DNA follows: TGTGCCAGCAGTGAAGTCGCGGGGTTGAACACTGGAGCTTTCTTT.